Below, one TCR beta chain is given with its context. These data originate in a study of blood T cell repertoires in COVID-19. Study details: Collection of acute and convalescent COVID-19 samples took place in the United States, Italy and Spain. Sources were T cells, B-cell-depleted T cells, or PBMCs; the material itself was cDNA or gDNA.

Authors' processing steps: Reference gene primer amplification yielded estimated nucleated cell counts. Here immunoSEQ multiplex PCR was the method, and the copy in TCRdb shows in-frame clones only, minus some. V, J and clone size were drawn from that table, and D and trimming were deduced from the DNA. The sample gives under 350,000 clones, 89% of which show up once; around 2.1% is in the top ten. Sequencing input: peripheral blood. This TCR came from a man aged 45 to 65 with acute or convalescent COVID-19.

CDR3 region: CASSLGGLGNTIYF. CDR3 nucleotide sequence: TGCGCCAGCAGCTTGGGTGGGCTTGGAAACACCATATATTTT. The chain has TRBV5-1 and TRBJ1-3; no clear D gene. V dropped 0 bases and J dropped 3 bases, with 7 bases sitting between them. CDR3 length: 14 residues. Per germline, CDR1 SGHRS and CDR2 YFSETQ.